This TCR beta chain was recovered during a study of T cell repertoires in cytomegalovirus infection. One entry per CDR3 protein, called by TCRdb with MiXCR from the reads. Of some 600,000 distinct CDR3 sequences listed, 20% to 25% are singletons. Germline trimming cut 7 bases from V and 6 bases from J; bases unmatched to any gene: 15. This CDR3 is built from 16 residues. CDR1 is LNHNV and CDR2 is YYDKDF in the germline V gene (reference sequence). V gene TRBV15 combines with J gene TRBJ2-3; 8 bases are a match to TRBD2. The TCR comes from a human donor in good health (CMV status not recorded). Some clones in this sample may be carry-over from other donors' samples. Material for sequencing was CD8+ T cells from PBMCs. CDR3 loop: CATNAGGLVLADTQYF. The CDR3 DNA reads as TGTGCCACCAACGCCGGGGGACTAGTTCTGGCGGATACGCAGTATTTT. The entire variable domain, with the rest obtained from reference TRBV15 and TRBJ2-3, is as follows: DAMVIQNPRYQVTQFGKPVTLSCSQTLNHNVMYWYQQKSSQAPKLLFHYYDKDFNNEADTPDNFQSRRPNTSFCFLDIRSPGLGDTAMYLCATNAGGLVLADTQYFGPGTRLTVL.